These 20 T cell receptor beta chains originate from one sample sequenced in a study of shared clonotypes between healthy human individuals. Sequenced by immunoSEQ multiplex PCR; TCRdb stores in-frame clones only, minus some. The data contain approximately 1,500,000 clones, roughly 96% of them singletons. What was sequenced was naive CD4+ T cells sorted from blood. Subset specified: CD45RA+ positively selected. The receptor source for this set is a man aged 25 to 40 in good health.

The chain joins TRBV7-3 to TRBJ2-5, with D possibly matching TRBD2 (6 bases). Germline CDR1 SGHTA, CDR2 FQGTGA. CDR3 length: 15 residues. The V end was cut by 2 bases, the J end by 2 bases, with 12 bases between. CDR3 DNA sequence: TGTGCCAGCAGCTTACTTCCGGGGGTGCAAGAGACCCAGTACTTC. Translated, it gives CASSLLPGVQETQYF.

The V and J genes are TRBV9 and TRBJ2-3; 7 nucleotides align to TRBD1. The CDR3 has 15 residues. Germline CDR1 reads SGDLS; CDR2 reads YYNGEE. Germline trimming cut 10 bases from V and 3 bases from J; bases unmatched to any gene: 14. CDR3 sequence: CASTLQGNPTDTQYF. The CDR3 region has the DNA TGTGCCTCAACCCTACAGGGGAATCCTACAGATACGCAGTATTTT.

The J gene is TRBJ2-7, the V gene TRBV11-3; 7 bases match TRBD2. Trimming at V came to 4 bases and at J to 6 bases, leaving 9 bases not matched to a gene. CDR1 is SGHNT and CDR2 is YENEEA in the germline V gene. The CDR3 has 14 amino acids. In DNA, the CDR3 is TGTGCCAGCAGCTCCCGGCAGGGCGGGGGCGAGCAGTACTTC. It specifies CASSSRQGGGEQYF.

In regard to this clone: The sample has other DNA sequences that encode this CDR3 too. The rearrangement joins TRBV29-1 to TRBJ1-1, with a possible D match to TRBD1 (6 bases). The V gene lost 4 bases and the J gene lost 2 bases, with 8 bases spanning the gap. Per germline, CDR1 SQVTM and CDR2 ANQGSEA. The CDR3 has 12 residues. In DNA form, the CDR3 reads TGCAGCGTTGGGACAGCAAACACTGAAGCTTTCTTT. Protein sequence: CSVGTANTEAFF.

J is TRBJ2-6 and V is TRBV5-1; D is ambiguous. Trimming cost V 2 bases and J 2 bases, with 2 bases left between them. Germline-derived CDR1 and CDR2 are SGHRS and YFSETQ. The CDR3 loop spans 13 amino acids. The CDR3 region is CASSFAGANVLTF. DNA for the CDR3: TGCGCCAGCAGCTTCGCTGGGGCCAACGTCCTGACTTTC.

This rearrangement joins TRBV7-3 to TRBJ2-1, with a weak D call TRBD2 (5 bases). The germline V gene encodes CDR1 SGHTA and CDR2 FQGTGA. The CDR3 is 15 residues long. With 2 bases removed from V and 6 bases from J, the gap between germline ends came to 14 bases. The CDR3 region is CASSLGGLTSNEQFF. CDR3 in DNA: TGTGCCAGCAGCTTAGGAGGCCTTACCTCCAATGAGCAGTTCTTC.

The V call is TRBV2, the J call TRBJ2-6, with D uncertain. Between the trimmed V and J ends, which lost 4 bases and 0 bases, there was a span of 4 bases. This CDR3 has 14 residues. CDR1 and CDR2 (germline): SNHLY, FYNNEI. Here the CDR3 DNA reads TGTGCCAGCAGTGGTTACTCTGGGGCCAACGTCCTGACTTTC. Its protein product is CASSGYSGANVLTF. Full variable domain (rest looked up from reference TRBV2 and TRBJ2-6): EPEVTQTPSHQVTQMGQEVILRCVPISNHLYFYWYRQILGQKVEFLVSFYNNEISEKSEIFDDQFSVERPDGSNFTLKIRSTKLEDSAMYFCASSGYSGANVLTFGAGSRLTVL.

J is TRBJ1-4 and V is TRBV27; maybe TRBD1 (5 bases). The CDR3 is 15 amino acids. The V end was cut by 5 bases, the J end by 8 bases, with 18 bases between. Germline CDR1 MNHEY, CDR2 SMNVEV (reference sequence). The CDR3 loop is CASSPWMGQGEKLFF. CDR3 DNA sequence: TGTGCCAGCAGTCCCTGGATGGGGCAGGGAGAAAAACTGTTTTTT.

About this clone itself: Distinct nucleotide sequences in the sample also encode this CDR3. The chain combines TRBV7-2 with TRBJ2-1; 10 nucleotides match TRBD2. Germline lookup yields CDR1 SGHTA and CDR2 FQGNSA. The CDR3 covers 16 residues. V was pared by 0 bases and J by 4 bases, with 3 bases of the junction left unmatched. The CDR3 protein is CASSLAGTSVYNEQFF. CDR3 nucleotides: TGTGCCAGCAGCTTAGCCGGGACTAGCGTATACAATGAGCAGTTCTTC.

V is TRBV7-2 and J is TRBJ1-1, with D possibly being TRBD1 (5 bases). V shed 5 bases and J shed 0 bases, with 10 bases lying between them. The CDR3 spans 14 residues. Per the germline V gene, CDR1 is SGHTA and CDR2 is FQGNSA. In nucleotides, the CDR3 is TGTGCCAGCAGCCGAGGGGTCGTGAACACTGAAGCTTTCTTT. Translated, it gives CASSRGVVNTEAFF.

This clone was seen just once. V gene TRBV19 combines with J gene TRBJ2-7, with D possibly called TRBD1 or TRBD2 (6 bases each). The CDR3 runs 14 residues. With 3 bases removed from V and 3 bases from J, the gap between germline ends came to 12 bases. Germline V gene data show CDR1 as LNHDA and CDR2 as SQIVND (reference sequence). The CDR3 DNA sequence: TGTGCCAGTAGTATGACGGGGGCGATCTACGAGCAGTACTTC. This translates into CASSMTGAIYEQYF.

This clone showed up just once. This chain uses TRBV5-1 with TRBJ2-5, with 8 bases matching TRBD2. After removal of 0 bases from V and 5 bases from J, the junction contained 6 bases not matched to a gene. Germline CDR1 is SGHRS and CDR2 is YFSETQ. This CDR3 is 15 amino acids long. Written as DNA, the CDR3 is TGCGCCAGCAGCTTGGGCGGGGGGCTTGACGAGACCCAGTACTTC. It codes for CASSLGGGLDETQYF.

This clone is a singleton in its sample. This chain links TRBV19 with TRBJ2-3; 8 positions agree with TRBD1. CDR1 and CDR2 from the germline V gene are LNHDA and SQIVND (reference sequence). This CDR3 comprises 17 residues. The J segment lost 4 bases and the V segment lost 2 bases, leaving 11 bases of the junction unmatched. The CDR3 sequence: CASSIRTGSIGADTQYF. For the CDR3, the DNA is TGTGCCAGTAGTATACGGACAGGGAGTATTGGCGCAGATACGCAGTATTTT.

The V call is TRBV4-3, the J call TRBJ2-3, with 8 bases matching TRBD2. The V segment lost 0 bases and the J segment 1 base; nucleotides outside the gene matches: 9. The germline V gene encodes CDR1 LGHNA and CDR2 YSLEER. The CDR3 totals 18 residues. CDR3 in DNA: TGCGCCAGCAGCCAAGATGGAATAGCGGGACTAGGCACAGATACGCAGTATTTT. Protein: CASSQDGIAGLGTDTQYF.

J is TRBJ2-6 and V is TRBV5-1; the match to TRBD1 covers 8 bases. The germline V gene has CDR1 SGHRS and CDR2 YFSETQ. This CDR3 is built from 15 residues. V trimming: 1 base; J trimming: 13 bases; junction bases outside the gene matches: 10. The CDR3, as DNA: TGCGCCAGCAGCTTGTCGCTGGACAGGGAACGTGTCCTGACTTTC. It encodes CASSLSLDRERVLTF.

This sequence joins TRBV5-8 and TRBJ1-4; no clear D gene. Trimming removed 0 bases at V and 2 bases at J, with 11 bases between. The CDR3 is 16 amino acids. CDR1 SGHTS and CDR2 YDEGEE come from the germline V gene. The CDR3 spells CASSLANFGTNEKLFF. DNA for the CDR3: TGTGCCAGCAGCTTGGCCAATTTTGGGACTAATGAAAAACTGTTTTTT.

Only one count was recorded for this clone. J is TRBJ2-2 and V is TRBV7-8; TRBD1 is a possible D gene (5 bases). Germline lookup yields CDR1 SGHVS and CDR2 FQNEAQ. The CDR3 loop spans 14 amino acids. V gave up 8 bases and J gave up 5 bases, with 15 bases separating them. This CDR3 reads CASRPAGPTGELFF. The CDR3 DNA reads as TGTGCCAGCCGACCGGCAGGGCCGACCGGGGAGCTGTTTTTT. The whole variable domain, filled in from reference TRBV7-8 and TRBJ2-2, reads GAGVSQSPRYKVAKRGQDVALRCDPISGHVSLFWYQQALGQGPEFLTYFQNEAQLDKSGLPSDRFFAERPEGSVSTLKIQRTQQEDSAVYLCASRPAGPTGELFFGEGSRLTVL.

The chain links TRBV6-5 to TRBJ1-1; 12 positions agree with TRBD1. Germline trimming cut 2 bases from V and 4 bases from J; bases unmatched to any gene: 2. Looked up from germline, CDR1 is MNHEY and CDR2 is SVGAGI. The CDR3 covers 15 residues. Here the CDR3 DNA reads TGTGCCAGCAGTTACGGGACAGGGGGCAGCACTGAAGCTTTCTTT. It encodes CASSYGTGGSTEAFF.

The V and J genes are TRBV5-4 and TRBJ2-4; 7 bases are shared with TRBD1. The CDR3 runs to 16 residues. Per the germline V gene, CDR1 is SGHNT and CDR2 is YYREEE (reference sequence). V shed 2 bases, J shed 0 bases, and the junction held 5 bases outside the gene matches. The CDR3 DNA is TGTGCCAGCAGCTTAGGGGGCGGCTTAGCCAAAAACATTCAGTACTTC. Translating gives CASSLGGGLAKNIQYF. Filled out from reference TRBV5-4 and TRBJ2-4, the complete variable domain reads ETGVTQSPTHLIKTRGQQVTLRCSSQSGHNTVSWYQQALGQGPQFIFQYYREEENGRGNFPPRFSGLQFPNYSSELNVNALELDDSALYLCASSLGGGLAKNIQYFGAGTRLSVL.

Remarks on this clone: An end of the junction does not agree with germline; a read error may underlie this. The V gene is TRBV29-1, the J gene TRBJ2-1; D tentatively reads TRBD1 or TRBD2 (6 bases each). Germline V lookup: CDR1 SQVTM, CDR2 ANQGSEA. The CDR3 totals 11 residues. CDR3 DNA: TGCAGCCTTGAGGGGGGCAATGAGCAGTTCTTC. It encodes CSLEGGNEQFF.